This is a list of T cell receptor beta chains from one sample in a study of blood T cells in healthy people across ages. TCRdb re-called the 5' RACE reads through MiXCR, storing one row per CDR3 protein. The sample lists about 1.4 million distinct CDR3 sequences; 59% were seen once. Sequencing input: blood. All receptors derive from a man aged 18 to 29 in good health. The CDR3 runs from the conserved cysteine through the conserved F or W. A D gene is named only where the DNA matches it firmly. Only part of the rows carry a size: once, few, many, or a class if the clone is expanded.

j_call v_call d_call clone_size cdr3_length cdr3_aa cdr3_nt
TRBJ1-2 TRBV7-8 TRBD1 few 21 CASSLRQVHRGTGDRDYGYTF TGTGCCAGCAGCCTGCGTCAGGTCCACAGAGGGACAGGGGATAGGGACTATGGCTACACCTTC
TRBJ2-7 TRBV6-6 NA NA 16 CASSPGGGKRSYEQYF TGTGCCAGCAGCCCCGGAGGAGGGAAAAGGTCCTACGAGCAGTACTTC
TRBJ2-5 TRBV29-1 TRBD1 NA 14 CSVRGQGRGETQYF TGCAGCGTACGGGGACAGGGACGAGGAGAGACCCAGTACTTC
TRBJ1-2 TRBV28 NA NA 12 CASSFDLSGYTF TGTGCCAGCAGTTTCGACTTATCAGGCTACACCTTC
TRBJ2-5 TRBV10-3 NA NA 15 CAISDAQATTCGQYF TGTGCCATCAGTGATGCACAGGCGACAACCTGCGGCCAGTACTTC
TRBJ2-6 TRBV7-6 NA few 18 CASSPQLRYPSGANVLTF TGTGCCAGCAGCCCTCAATTGAGGTACCCGTCTGGGGCCAACGTCCTGACTTTC
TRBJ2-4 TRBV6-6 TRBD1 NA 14 CASSHRGERNIQYF TGTGCCAGCAGTCACAGGGGAGAAAGAAACATTCAGTACTTC
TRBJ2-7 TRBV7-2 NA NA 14 CASSPFLGAREQYF TGTGCCAGCAGCCCCTTTTTGGGGGCTCGCGAGCAGTACTTC
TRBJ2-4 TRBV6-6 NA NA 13 CASSDSSQGSEYF TGTGCCAGCAGTGACTCAAGTCAGGGGAGCGAGTACTTC
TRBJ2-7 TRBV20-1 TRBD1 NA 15 CSARDVRTGAYEQYF TGCAGTGCTAGAGATGTCAGGACAGGAGCCTACGAGCAGTACTTC
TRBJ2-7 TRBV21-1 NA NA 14 CASSNRGKAYEQYF TGTGCCAGCAGCAATCGAGGCAAGGCCTACGAGCAGTACTTC
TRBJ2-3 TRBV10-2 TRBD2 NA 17 CARRGLREPLSTDTQYF TGCGCCAGGAGAGGTTTGCGGGAGCCCTTAAGCACAGATACGCAGTATTTT
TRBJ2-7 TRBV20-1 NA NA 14 CSARGLGFPNEQYF TGCAGTGCTAGGGGGCTGGGGTTTCCTAACGAGCAGTACTTC
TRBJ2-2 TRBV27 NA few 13 CASSLNRVGELFF TGTGCCAGCAGTTTAAACAGGGTCGGGGAGCTGTTTTTT